Listed below are T cell receptor beta chains from one sample, sequenced in a study of OX40 agonist ivuxolimab in advanced cancers. This table comes from immunoSEQ multiplex PCR, and its TCRdb copy is limited to in-frame clones, with some not included. Of some 51,000 clones detected, roughly 90% appear once; the ten largest clones hold under 55%. The source was CD4+ or CD8+ T cells sorted from blood, collected in a trial of the OX40 agonist ivuxolimab. The receptors stem from an adult with an advanced solid tumor such as melanoma, head and neck, liver or kidney cancer. CDR3s include the opening cysteine and the closing phenylalanine or tryptophan. D genes are given only for firm matches. Clone size is stated in some rows and not others, as once, few, many or a class when expanded.

J gene: TRBJ2-5; clone size: -; V gene: TRBV10-3; D gene: TRBD2; CDR3 length: 16; CDR3 protein: CAISESGASGKETQYF; CDR3 DNA: TGTGCCATCAGTGAGTCAGGGGCTAGCGGAAAAGAGACCCAGTACTTC
J gene: TRBJ2-3; clone size: once; V gene: TRBV7-9; D gene: -; CDR3 length: 16; CDR3 protein: CASSLFIGEATDTQYF; CDR3 DNA: TGTGCCAGCAGCTTATTTATCGGGGAGGCCACAGATACGCAGTATTTT
J gene: TRBJ1-3; clone size: -; V gene: TRBV6-5; D gene: -; CDR3 length: 14; CDR3 protein: CASSNTGPGNTIYF; CDR3 DNA: TGTGCCAGCAGTAACACAGGGCCTGGAAACACCATATATTTT
J gene: TRBJ1-5; clone size: -; V gene: TRBV4-2; D gene: TRBD1; CDR3 length: 16; CDR3 protein: CASSHNRGLGNQPQHF; CDR3 DNA: TGTGCCAGCAGCCACAACAGGGGGCTGGGCAATCAGCCCCAGCATTTT
J gene: TRBJ1-5; clone size: -; V gene: TRBV27; D gene: TRBD1; CDR3 length: 19; CDR3 protein: CASSTLFAGQGFAEQPQHF; CDR3 DNA: TGTGCCAGCAGTACCCTTTTCGCGGGACAGGGATTTGCAGAACAGCCCCAGCATTTT
J gene: TRBJ2-7; clone size: -; V gene: TRBV4-3; D gene: -; CDR3 length: 14; CDR3 protein: CASSQDQGTNEQYF; CDR3 DNA: TGCGCCAGCAGCCAAGATCAGGGAACCAACGAGCAGTACTTC
J gene: TRBJ1-1; clone size: -; V gene: TRBV19; D gene: TRBD1; CDR3 length: 18; CDR3 protein: CASSKPGQGVSGNTEAFF; CDR3 DNA: TGTGCCAGTAGTAAACCGGGACAGGGGGTTTCGGGAAACACTGAAGCTTTCTTT
J gene: TRBJ2-1; clone size: -; V gene: TRBV6-5; D gene: -; CDR3 length: 16; CDR3 protein: CASSYLGRSSYNEQFF; CDR3 DNA: TGTGCCAGCAGTTACTTAGGGAGAAGCTCCTACAATGAGCAGTTCTTC
J gene: TRBJ2-3; clone size: -; V gene: TRBV5-1; D gene: -; CDR3 length: 16; CDR3 protein: CASSLASGVVPDTQYF; CDR3 DNA: TGCGCCAGCAGCTTGGCCTCAGGGGTGGTCCCAGATACGCAGTATTTT
J gene: TRBJ2-5; clone size: -; V gene: TRBV30; D gene: -; CDR3 length: 15; CDR3 protein: CAWSPPQGYRETQYF; CDR3 DNA: TGTGCCTGGAGTCCGCCCCAGGGATACCGAGAGACCCAGTACTTC
J gene: TRBJ2-7; clone size: -; V gene: TRBV5-1; D gene: -; CDR3 length: 16; CDR3 protein: CASSPGSATLSYEQYF; CDR3 DNA: TGCGCCAGCAGCCCCGGCTCAGCGACCCTCTCCTACGAGCAGTACTTC
J gene: TRBJ1-2; clone size: -; V gene: TRBV7-8; D gene: -; CDR3 length: 11; CDR3 protein: CASKDEAGYTF; CDR3 DNA: TGTGCCAGCAAGGATGAAGCGGGCTACACCTTC
J gene: TRBJ2-7; clone size: -; V gene: TRBV27; D gene: -; CDR3 length: 14; CDR3 protein: CASSHRGNSYEQYF; CDR3 DNA: TGTGCCAGCAGCCACCGGGGCAACTCCTACGAGCAGTACTTC
J gene: TRBJ1-2; clone size: -; V gene: TRBV6-5; D gene: -; CDR3 length: 16; CDR3 protein: CASSWQGGTPNYGYTF; CDR3 DNA: TGTGCCAGCAGTTGGCAGGGTGGAACCCCTAACTATGGCTACACCTTC
J gene: TRBJ2-2; clone size: -; V gene: TRBV27; D gene: -; CDR3 length: 16; CDR3 protein: CASSLATSIGTGELFF; CDR3 DNA: TGTGCCAGCAGTTTAGCCACTAGCATCGGCACCGGGGAGCTGTTTTTT
J gene: TRBJ1-5; clone size: -; V gene: TRBV14; D gene: TRBD1; CDR3 length: 16; CDR3 protein: CASSKGPTGNNQPQHF; CDR3 DNA: TGTGCCAGCAGCAAGGGGCCGACAGGGAATAATCAGCCCCAGCATTTT
J gene: TRBJ2-1; clone size: -; V gene: TRBV9; D gene: TRBD1; CDR3 length: 15; CDR3 protein: CASSEFARGLDEQFF; CDR3 DNA: TGTGCCAGCAGCGAATTCGCCAGGGGGCTCGATGAGCAGTTCTTC
J gene: TRBJ2-5; clone size: -; V gene: TRBV28; D gene: TRBD2; CDR3 length: 16; CDR3 protein: CASSGLAGGPGETQYF; CDR3 DNA: TGTGCCAGCAGCGGACTAGCGGGGGGGCCGGGAGAGACCCAGTACTTC
J gene: TRBJ2-5; clone size: many; V gene: TRBV30; D gene: -; CDR3 length: 12; CDR3 protein: CAWSRNQETQYF; CDR3 DNA: TGTGCCTGGAGTCGGAACCAAGAGACCCAGTACTTC
J gene: TRBJ2-5; clone size: -; V gene: TRBV27; D gene: -; CDR3 length: 14; CDR3 protein: CASSLFVGFETQYF; CDR3 DNA: TGTGCCAGCAGTTTATTCGTGGGATTCGAGACCCAGTACTTC
J gene: TRBJ2-7; clone size: -; V gene: TRBV29-1; D gene: -; CDR3 length: 12; CDR3 protein: CSVVSGSYEQYF; CDR3 DNA: TGCAGCGTTGTGTCGGGCAGCTACGAGCAGTACTTC
J gene: TRBJ1-2; clone size: -; V gene: TRBV29-1; D gene: -; CDR3 length: 15; CDR3 protein: CSVERVGGDNYGYTF; CDR3 DNA: TGCAGCGTTGAAAGGGTGGGGGGTGATAACTATGGCTACACCTTC
J gene: TRBJ1-1; clone size: -; V gene: TRBV5-1; D gene: TRBD1; CDR3 length: 11; CDR3 protein: CASSRDREAFF; CDR3 DNA: TGCGCCAGCAGCCGGGACAGGGAAGCTTTCTTT
J gene: TRBJ1-5; clone size: -; V gene: TRBV5-6; D gene: -; CDR3 length: 14; CDR3 protein: CASTSGGGHQPQHF; CDR3 DNA: TGTGCCAGCACCTCGGGAGGGGGACATCAGCCCCAGCATTTT
J gene: TRBJ2-5; clone size: -; V gene: TRBV6-4; D gene: -; CDR3 length: 12; CDR3 protein: CASPWGQETQYF; CDR3 DNA: TGTGCCAGCCCCTGGGGGCAAGAGACCCAGTACTTC
J gene: TRBJ1-1; clone size: few; V gene: TRBV30; D gene: -; CDR3 length: 11; CDR3 protein: CAWSLGSEAFF; CDR3 DNA: TGTGCCTGGAGCCTGGGTTCCGAAGCTTTCTTT
J gene: TRBJ2-7; clone size: -; V gene: TRBV30; D gene: -; CDR3 length: 13; CDR3 protein: CAWSVSLSYEQYF; CDR3 DNA: TGTGCCTGGAGTGTAAGTCTGTCCTACGAGCAGTACTTC
J gene: TRBJ1-1; clone size: once; V gene: TRBV25-1; D gene: -; CDR3 length: 12; CDR3 protein: CASKIGLGEAFF; CDR3 DNA: TGTGCCAGCAAGATCGGGTTGGGGGAAGCTTTCTTT
J gene: TRBJ2-1; clone size: -; V gene: TRBV11-2; D gene: -; CDR3 length: 12; CDR3 protein: CASSLLGNEQFF; CDR3 DNA: TGTGCCAGCAGCTTACTGGGGAATGAGCAGTTCTTC